The 12 T cell receptor beta chains presented below share a single source sample, sequenced in a study of blood T cells in healthy people across ages. It was with a sample-barcoded 5' primer and a J-beta primer mix that a second PCR of roughly 6 to 11 cycles was run. TCRdb redid the calling of the 5' RACE reads with MiXCR, one entry per CDR3 protein. Among 730,000 or so distinct CDR3 sequences listed, roughly two fifths were seen once. The sample was blood. The receptors come from a man older than 75 in good health.

The chain recombines TRBV3-1 with TRBJ2-3; TRBD2 matches at 9 bases. Germline V CDR1 and CDR2: LGHDT, YNNKEL (reference sequence). This CDR3 region has 15 residues. After removal of 4 bases from V and 4 bases from J, the junction contained 6 bases not matched to a gene. The CDR3 protein is CASSPAAGGADTQYF. DNA of the CDR3: TGTGCCAGCAGCCCAGCAGCGGGAGGTGCAGATACGCAGTATTTT.

The V gene is TRBV12-3 or TRBV12-4, the J gene TRBJ2-2, with 7 bases fitting TRBD2. V lost 5 bases, J lost 7 bases, and 13 bases stayed unmatched. This CDR3 contains 16 residues. The DNA of the CDR3 is TGTGCCAGCAGTCCCGACGGGGCGGGGGTCCTCGGGGAGCTGTTTTTT. Translated: CASSPDGAGVLGELFF.

On this clonotype itself: A much larger clonotype is one base distant, so this may be a read error. The V and J genes are TRBV20-1 and TRBJ2-1; tentative D call: TRBD2 (6 bases). The J call may be in error: the DNA end matches TRBJ2-7 better. Per germline, CDR1 DFQATT and CDR2 SNEGSKA (reference sequence). This CDR3 spans 14 amino acids. As DNA, the CDR3 is TGCAGTGCTAGGCGTAGCGGATCCTACAATGAGCAGTACTTC. Translating gives CSARRSGSYNEQYF.

The table lists this clonotype with many counts. The V call is TRBV7-2, the J call TRBJ2-1; a weak D match, TRBD2 (5 bases). Trimming cost V 5 bases and J 4 bases, with 15 bases left between them. CDR1 and CDR2 (germline): SGHTA, FQGNSA. CDR3 length: 15 amino acids. The CDR3 spells CASSPPRTGYNEQFF. The DNA of the CDR3 is TGTGCCAGCAGCCCCCCCCGGACTGGATACAATGAGCAGTTCTTC.

This clonotype was seen a handful of times. The rearrangement links TRBV5-4 to TRBJ2-5; D remains ambiguous. The CDR3 spans 13 residues. Germline V CDR1 and CDR2: SGHNT, YYREEE (reference sequence). V was trimmed by 0 bases and J by 11 bases, leaving 14 bases between them. For the CDR3, the DNA is TGTGCCAGCAGCTTGGAGGCATCTACGGAGCAGTACTTC. Residues: CASSLEASTEQYF.

V usage is TRBV4-2 and J usage is TRBJ2-7, with D unclear. CDR3 length: 15 residues. V was clipped by 4 bases and J by 0 bases, with 13 bases between them. From germline, CDR1 is LGHNA and CDR2 YNFKEQ. This CDR3 reads CASSPTMSLSYEQYF. DNA of the CDR3: TGTGCCAGCAGCCCAACAATGTCACTCTCCTACGAGCAGTACTTC.

The table lists this clonotype with a few counts. V usage is TRBV27 and J usage is TRBJ1-4; 8 nucleotides line up with TRBD1. CDR1 is MNHEY, CDR2 SMNVEV, per germline (reference sequence). The length of the CDR3 is 15 residues. J gave up 1 base and V 7 bases, and 5 bases lay outside the gene matches. In DNA form, the CDR3 reads TGTGCCAGCAAAGACAGGGGTCAAACTAATGAAAAACTGTTTTTT. Translating it yields CASKDRGQTNEKLFF. Supplemented by reference TRBV27 and TRBJ1-4, the full variable domain reads EAQVTQNPRYLITVTGKKLTVTCSQNMNHEYMSWYRQDPGLGLRQIYYSMNVEVTDKGDVPEGYKVSRKEKRNFPLILESPSPNQTSLYFCASKDRGQTNEKLFFGSGTQLSVL.

The chain has TRBV9 and TRBJ2-1; D is ambiguous. The CDR3 totals 14 residues. Germline CDR1 and CDR2: SGDLS and YYNGEE. Trimming took off 3 bases at V and 4 bases at J, with 11 bases between the two ends. The CDR3 loop is CASSGAPLYNEQFF. For the CDR3, the DNA is TGTGCCAGCAGCGGAGCTCCGCTATACAATGAGCAGTTCTTC.

The chain has TRBV20-1 and TRBJ2-3; D perhaps matches TRBD2 (5 bases). The germline CDR1 and CDR2 sequences are DFQATT and SNEGSKA (reference sequence). CDR3 length equals 14 residues. The germline V and J ends were trimmed by 6 bases and 2 bases, with 15 bases remaining between them. This CDR3 reads CSAPMGEPTDTQYF. In DNA form, the CDR3 reads TGCAGTGCCCCTATGGGAGAGCCCACAGATACGCAGTATTTT.

This clonotype has a handful of counts. The chain combines TRBV15 with TRBJ1-2; D call uncertain. V shed 0 bases and J shed 4 bases, with 12 bases lying between them. The CDR3 sequence is 15 residues long. Germline V gene data show CDR1 as LNHNV and CDR2 as YYDKDF (reference sequence). The CDR3 DNA is TGTGCCACCAGCAGAGATAAAGGATGGGGCTATGGCTACACCTTC. As protein: CATSRDKGWGYGYTF.

The V and J genes are TRBV5-1 and TRBJ1-6; D not resolved. The CDR3 runs to 16 residues. Germline CDR1 is SGHRS and CDR2 is YFSETQ. V gave up 0 bases and J gave up 5 bases, with 12 bases separating them. The CDR3 is CASSLASSRDNSPLHF. In DNA form, the CDR3 reads TGCGCCAGCAGCTTGGCCTCGAGCAGAGATAATTCACCCCTCCACTTT.

This clonotype showed up just a few times. The genes are TRBV7-2 and TRBJ2-6; D call uncertain. The germline CDR1 and CDR2 sequences are SGHTA and FQGNSA. V gave up 1 base and J gave up 0 bases, with 4 bases separating them. This CDR3 is built from 15 residues. DNA of the CDR3: TGTGCCAGCAGCTTAGTGGACTCTGGGGCCAACGTCCTGACTTTC. Translation gives CASSLVDSGANVLTF.